What follows is one T cell receptor beta chain and its context. This clonotype came up a few times. Its target antigen remains unknown. No base-level quality is on record; no much larger clone is a single base apart. PBMCs were isolated by Ficoll-Paque density gradient centrifugation. Including the terminal cysteine and phenylalanine, the CDR3 comprises 13 residues. Just CDR3 DNA is preserved here, 39 bases in frame from base 1. V drops 2 bases and J drops 7 bases, leaving 6 bases in between. In the germline V gene, CDR1 corresponds to SGHTA and CDR2 to FQGNSA. The sequencer listed for this sample is Illumina NovaSeq 6000. Using 5'RACE with constant-segment primers, TCRalpha and TCRbeta cDNA libraries were constructed, with sample barcodes and unique molecular identifiers added in the process. Trizol reagent was used to extract RNA from every sample. Amplification of the libraries took two PCR steps, and the second step added a second sample barcode plus Illumina TruSeq adapters. The libraries were sequenced on an Illumina NovaSeq using 2 x 150 bp paired-end reads. Concerning the study's data processing: With migec v1.2.7, reads were demultiplexed and then collapsed into UMI-guided consensus sequences. Using mixcr v2.1.11, UMI consensuses were aligned to TRA and TRB V and J templates and then assembled into clonotypes. Expanded or contracted clonotypes were those called significant by both edgeR and NoisET, with noise models trained on biological replicates. edgeR calls used a false discovery rate-adjusted p below 0.01 and a log2 fold-change threshold of 1. As an exploratory analysis of dynamics, max-normalized trajectories of the 1000 most abundant clonotypes were examined with PCA combined with hierarchical clustering. Separately sequenced CD4+ and CD8+ repertoires were used to assign a CD4 or CD8 phenotype to each responding clone. The public reads were run again by TCRdb, first through fastp at Q25 and then through MiXCR, and only productive beta chains were kept. Rows are combined by CDR3 protein, so each entry shows the most common genes and DNA. These V and J calls derive from TCRdb rather than the authors' analysis. The sample table holds 300,000 to 400,000 distinct CDR3 sequences, of which 20% to 25% were seen once. The ten largest clones add up to approximately 13% of the sample.

These data are taken from a study of T-cell memory formation after mild COVID-19 listed by TCRdb under 2021. About the full investigation: Most TCR sequence clusters were specific to one of the two donors. In a couple of donors, T-cell clones that expanded and contracted after mild COVID-19 were tracked by sequencing TCRalpha and TCRbeta repertoires over time. The cohort was made up of two young adult volunteers, one female and one male, who were previously healthy. The investigation overall reported the following: Some responding clones were found in pre-infection memory, which suggests that pre-existing cross-reactive memory T cells took part in the SARS-CoV-2 response. The study included only two mild cases, and larger cohorts that include severe cases with pre-infection samples were judged to be necessary. Contracting CD4+ clones appeared mostly in the CM and EM memory subsets, whereas CD8+ clones were enriched in EMRA. From day 15 to 85, contracting clones showed balanced CD4/CD8 phenotypes, whereas a second wave of clones that expanded from day 15 to 37 leaned towards CD4+. SARS-CoV-2 specificity was not confirmed for the second-wave clones peaking on day 37.

The source of this sequence is an adult woman who had mild COVID-19 (a few samples of this study predate the infection). The sample titles of this study are shuffled in the database, so cell type and time point are left out; the donor was told from shared clones. The chain is made from TRBV7-2 and TRBJ2-6; no D segment can be confidently identified. The sample was PBMCs or a T cell subset sorted from them (not recorded which). The nucleotides are TGTGCCAGCAGCTTATCCCGCGCCAACGTCCTGACTTTC. Its protein reads: CASSLSRANVLTF.